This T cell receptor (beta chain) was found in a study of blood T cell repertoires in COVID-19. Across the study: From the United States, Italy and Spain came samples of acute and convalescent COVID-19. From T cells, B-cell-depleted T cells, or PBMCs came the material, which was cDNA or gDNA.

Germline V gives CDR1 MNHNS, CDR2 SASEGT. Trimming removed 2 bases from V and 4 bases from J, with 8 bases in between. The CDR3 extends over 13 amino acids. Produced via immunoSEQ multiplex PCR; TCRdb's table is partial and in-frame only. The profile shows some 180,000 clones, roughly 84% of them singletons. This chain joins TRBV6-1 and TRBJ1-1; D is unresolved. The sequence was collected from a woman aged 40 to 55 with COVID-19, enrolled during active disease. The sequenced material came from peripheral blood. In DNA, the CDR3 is TGTGCCAGCAGTGAATCGGACTTCACTGAAGCTTTCTTT. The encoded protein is CASSESDFTEAFF.